This T cell receptor (beta chain) was recovered during a study of blood T cell repertoires in COVID-19. Study context: Samples of COVID-19 (acute and convalescent) were obtained from the United States, Italy and Spain.

During active infection, Seattle patients enrolled and were then monitored through disease. The count of this clone is one. Germline V lookup: CDR1 MDHEN, CDR2 SYDVKM. CDR3 length equals 17 residues. With V trimmed by 1 base and J by 3 bases, 11 bases remained unmatched. Per the study methods: Researchers report that nucleated cell counts were estimated from reference gene primer amplification. The protocol was immunoSEQ multiplex PCR, while the TCRdb copy is restricted to in-frame clones and leaves out a portion. V, J and clone size are taken as reported in that table, and D and trimming were inferred from the DNA itself. The data contain 100,000 to 150,000 clones, about four fifths of them singletons.

Sequencing input: peripheral blood. The gene calls are TRBV28 and TRBJ1-2, with 7 bases lining up with TRBD1. This receptor was taken from a man aged 25 to 40 with COVID-19, enrolled during active disease. Here the CDR3 DNA reads TGTGCCAGCAGTTTATCCAACCTGGGACAGTGGTACTATGGCTACACCTTC. It is translated as CASSLSNLGQWYYGYTF.